This T cell receptor beta chain was sequenced in a study of blood T cell repertoires in COVID-19 (dated by TCRdb to 2020 to 2021). With respect to the entire study: Collaborator samples came from the United States, Italy and Spain and covered acute and convalescent phases of COVID-19. The material from the prospective study consisted of cDNA or gDNA derived from T cells, B-cell-depleted T cells, or PBMCs. Subjects who had been exposed to COVID-19, were actively infected with it, or had recovered from it provided the deeply sampled blood TCRbeta repertoires that made up the dataset. A freely available public database, intended as a resource for researchers studying the immune response to SARS-CoV-2, is where the repertoires were released. The samples were drawn from the first 160 participants of the ongoing ImmuneRACE study and from 1,254 subjects provided by 6 global collaborators. Nearly every sample came with metadata listing a de-identified subject ID, COVID-19 status, age in years and sex. Where available, HLA class I and class II types were obtained from metadata supplied by the sample provider rather than from assay-based typing.

At one collaborating source in Seattle, patients were enrolled during active infection and were followed longitudinally through the course of disease. The collaborating institutions used their own protocols to collect whole blood in K2EDTA tubes. For TCRbeta analysis, collaborators shipped samples in one of three forms: frozen whole blood, isolated PBMCs, or DNA extracted from either of those sample types. In the germline V gene (reference sequence), CDR1 corresponds to SGHNT and CDR2 to YYREEE. Cut back by 0 bases and 5 bases, the V and J ends lie 9 bases apart. The CDR3 measures 14 amino acids from cysteine to phenylalanine. Only CDR3 DNA remains: 42 bases, in frame from the first base. TCRbeta CDR3 regions were amplified from genomic DNA by means of the immunoSEQ Assay, a bias-controlled multiplex PCR. Per the source publication's procedure: The number of nucleated cells in each sample was estimated by amplification of reference gene primers within the assay. Sequence reads were collapsed and filtered to measure the absolute abundance of every unique TCRbeta CDR3 rearrangement. For each sample, productive Simpson clonality was calculated as the square root of Simpson's diversity index over productive rearrangements. Sourced from immuneACCESS, this table was stored by TCRdb with only in-frame sequences that have V and J called. A share of the clones is absent; for the studies checked, an unresolved V gene accounts for under half, and the remainder has no known explanation. V and J calls and clone size are given by that table; D and trimming were obtained from the DNA. For this sample the table gives about 300,000 clones, of which about 89% were detected only once. Approximately 2.1% of the sample goes to the ten largest clones.

The research as a whole found: Clinical and demographic metadata were provided uncurated, with the amount varying by source and participant.

As to this clone: It has no known antigen specificity. No quality values exist for individual bases; no much larger clone is one base distant.

What was sequenced was peripheral blood. The sequence links TRBV5-4 to TRBJ2-4; the D gene is unclear. The TCR comes from a woman aged 30 to 39 with COVID-19, enrolled during active disease. The DNA is as follows: TGTGCCAGCAGCTTGGAATCTTTCCAAAACATTCAGTACTTC. Translated, this is CASSLESFQNIQYF.